This TCR beta chain was sequenced during a study of early T cells in non-severe SARS-CoV-2 infection. Across the study: Unsorted whole-blood RNA was sequenced in bulk, leaving chains unpaired.

This clonotype has more than one count but fewer than ten. The antigen remains undetermined. Unique molecular identifier tags were affixed to discrete cDNA molecules. TCRdb re-called the 5' RACE reads with MiXCR, one entry per CDR3 protein. The data contain about 27,000 distinct CDR3 sequences, 4.5% to 5.5% of them singletons. V shed 1 base and J shed 9 bases, with 15 bases lying between them. Germline-derived CDR1 and CDR2 are MGHRA and YSYEKL. The length of the CDR3 is 14 residues. Study outcomes and limitations: VDJdb-based annotation leaned toward anti-spike CD8 responses and missed private and CD4 specificities.

The J gene is TRBJ2-5, the V gene TRBV4-1; maybe TRBD2 (5 bases). Sequencing was done on a sample of whole blood. This sequence was found in an adult who was a healthcare worker with PCR-confirmed SARS-CoV-2 infection or an uninfected control (not recorded which). In DNA form, the CDR3 reads TGCGCCAGCAGCCAAGCGGACTCCCCCCAGCCCCAGTACTTC. Its protein is CASSQADSPQPQYF.